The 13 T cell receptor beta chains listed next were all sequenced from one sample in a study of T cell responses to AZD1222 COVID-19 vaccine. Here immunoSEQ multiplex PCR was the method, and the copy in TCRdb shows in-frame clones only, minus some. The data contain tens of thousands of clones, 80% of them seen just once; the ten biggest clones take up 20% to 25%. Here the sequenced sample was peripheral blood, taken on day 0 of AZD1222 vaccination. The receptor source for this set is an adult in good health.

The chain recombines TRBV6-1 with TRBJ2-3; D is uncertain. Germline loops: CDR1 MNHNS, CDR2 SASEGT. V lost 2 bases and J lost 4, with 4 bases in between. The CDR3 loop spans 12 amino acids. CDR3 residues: CASSEFADTQYF. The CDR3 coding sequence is TGTGCCAGCAGTGAATTTGCAGATACGCAGTATTTT.

This CDR3 is CASSPGTLNTEAFF. The CDR3 bases are TGTGCCAGCAGCCCCGGGACATTGAACACTGAAGCTTTCTTT. The chain is built from TRBV6-2 or TRBV6-3 and TRBJ1-1, with D perhaps matching TRBD1 (6 bases). CDR1 and CDR2 (germline): MNHEY, SVGEGT. The CDR3 runs to 14 residues. V lost 6 bases and J 0 bases, leaving 11 bases between the germline ends.

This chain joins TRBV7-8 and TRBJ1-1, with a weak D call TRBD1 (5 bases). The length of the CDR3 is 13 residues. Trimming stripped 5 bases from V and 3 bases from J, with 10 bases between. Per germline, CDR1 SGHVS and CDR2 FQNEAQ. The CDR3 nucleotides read TGTGCCAGCAGCCGGGGCAGGGACACTGAAGCTTTCTTT. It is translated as CASSRGRDTEAFF.

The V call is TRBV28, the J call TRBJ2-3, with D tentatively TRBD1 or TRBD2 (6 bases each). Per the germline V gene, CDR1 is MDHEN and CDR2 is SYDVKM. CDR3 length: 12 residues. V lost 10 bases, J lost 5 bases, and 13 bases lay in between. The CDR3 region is CATRGEGDTQYF. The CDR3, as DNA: TGTGCCACGAGGGGGGAAGGAGATACGCAGTATTTT. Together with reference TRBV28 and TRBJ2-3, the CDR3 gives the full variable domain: DVKVTQSSRYLVKRTGEKVFLECVQDMDHENMFWYRQDPGLGLRLIYFSYDVKMKEKGDIPEGYSVSREKKERFSLILESASTNQTSMYLCATRGEGDTQYFGPGTRLTVL.

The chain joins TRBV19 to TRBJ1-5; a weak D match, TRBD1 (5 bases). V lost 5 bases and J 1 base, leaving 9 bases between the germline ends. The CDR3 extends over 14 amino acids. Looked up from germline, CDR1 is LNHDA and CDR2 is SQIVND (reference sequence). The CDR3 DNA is TGTGCCAGTAGTCCAGGGTTGAGCAATCAGCCCCAGCATTTT. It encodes CASSPGLSNQPQHF.

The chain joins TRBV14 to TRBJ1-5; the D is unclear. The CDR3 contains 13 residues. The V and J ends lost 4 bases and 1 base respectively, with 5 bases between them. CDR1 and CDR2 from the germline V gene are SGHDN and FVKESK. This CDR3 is CASSLNSNQPQHF. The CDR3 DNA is TGTGCCAGCAGCCTTAACAGCAATCAGCCCCAGCATTTT.

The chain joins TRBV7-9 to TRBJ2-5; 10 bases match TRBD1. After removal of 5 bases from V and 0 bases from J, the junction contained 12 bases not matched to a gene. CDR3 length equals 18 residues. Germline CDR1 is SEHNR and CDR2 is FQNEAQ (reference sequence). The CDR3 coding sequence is TGTGCCAGCAGCCCCCGGGACAGGGGAAATTACGACCAAGAGACCCAGTACTTC. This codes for CASSPRDRGNYDQETQYF.

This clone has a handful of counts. As DNA, the CDR3 is TGTGCCAGCAGCTTAGGGTTCGGGACAGACTACGAGCAGTACTTC. Its protein product is CASSLGFGTDYEQYF. The V call is TRBV7-2, the J call TRBJ2-7; 7 bases are shared with TRBD1. The junction had 6 bases not matched to a gene; V was cut back by 1 base and J by 3 bases. Germline lookup yields CDR1 SGHTA and CDR2 FQGNSA. This CDR3 is 15 amino acids long.

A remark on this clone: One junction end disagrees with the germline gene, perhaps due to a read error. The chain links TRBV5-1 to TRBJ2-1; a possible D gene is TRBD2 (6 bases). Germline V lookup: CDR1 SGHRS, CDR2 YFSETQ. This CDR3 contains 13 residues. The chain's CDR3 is CASSQTGGDARVF. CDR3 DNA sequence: TGCGCCAGCAGCCAGACGGGCGGGGACGCACGGGTCTTC. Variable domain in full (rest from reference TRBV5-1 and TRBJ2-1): KAGVTQTPRYLIKTRGQQVTLSCSPISGHRSVSWYQQTPGQGLQFLFEYFSETQRNKGNFPGRFSGRQFSNSRSEMNVSTLELGDSALYLCASSQTGGDARVFGPGTRLTVL.

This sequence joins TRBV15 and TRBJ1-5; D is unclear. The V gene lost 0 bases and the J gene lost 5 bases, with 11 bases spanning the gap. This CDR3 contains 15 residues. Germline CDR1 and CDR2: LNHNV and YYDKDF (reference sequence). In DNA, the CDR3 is TGTGCCACCAGCAGAGATAAGCAGGAACATCAGCCCCAGCATTTT. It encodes CATSRDKQEHQPQHF.

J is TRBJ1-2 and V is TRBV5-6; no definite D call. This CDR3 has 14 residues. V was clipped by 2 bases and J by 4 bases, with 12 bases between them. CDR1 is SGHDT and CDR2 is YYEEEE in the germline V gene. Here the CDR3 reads CASSFTLGPYGYTF. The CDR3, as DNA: TGTGCCAGCAGCTTCACTCTCGGACCCTATGGCTACACCTTC.

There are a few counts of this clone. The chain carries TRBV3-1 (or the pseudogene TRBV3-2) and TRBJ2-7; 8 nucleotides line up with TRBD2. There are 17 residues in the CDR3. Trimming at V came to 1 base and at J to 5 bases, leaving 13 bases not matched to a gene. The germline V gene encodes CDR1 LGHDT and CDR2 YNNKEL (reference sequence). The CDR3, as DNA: TGTGCCAGCAGCCAAGGTGGAGAAGCGGGAGTCCGGAACGAGCAGTACTTC. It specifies CASSQGGEAGVRNEQYF.

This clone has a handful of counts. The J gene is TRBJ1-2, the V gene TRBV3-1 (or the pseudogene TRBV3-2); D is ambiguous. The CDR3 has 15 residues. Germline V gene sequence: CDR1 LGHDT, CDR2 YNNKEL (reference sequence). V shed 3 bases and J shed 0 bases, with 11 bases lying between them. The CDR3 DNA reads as TGTGCCAGCAGCCAGCACATAGAAACTAACTATGGCTACACCTTC. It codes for CASSQHIETNYGYTF.